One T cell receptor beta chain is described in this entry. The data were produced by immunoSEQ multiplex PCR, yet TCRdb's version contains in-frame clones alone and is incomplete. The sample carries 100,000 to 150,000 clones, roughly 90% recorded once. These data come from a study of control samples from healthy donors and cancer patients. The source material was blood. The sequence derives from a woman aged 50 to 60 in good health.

The CDR3, as DNA: TGTGCCAGCAGCCCGACAGGCATGAACACTGAAGCTTTCTTT. Its protein product is CASSPTGMNTEAFF. The rearrangement joins TRBV3-1 (or the pseudogene TRBV3-2) to TRBJ1-1; D possibly corresponds to TRBD1 (6 bases). Trimming cost V 4 bases and J 0 bases, with 9 bases left between them. Germline V gives CDR1 LGHDT, CDR2 YNNKEL (reference sequence). The CDR3 consists of 14 residues.